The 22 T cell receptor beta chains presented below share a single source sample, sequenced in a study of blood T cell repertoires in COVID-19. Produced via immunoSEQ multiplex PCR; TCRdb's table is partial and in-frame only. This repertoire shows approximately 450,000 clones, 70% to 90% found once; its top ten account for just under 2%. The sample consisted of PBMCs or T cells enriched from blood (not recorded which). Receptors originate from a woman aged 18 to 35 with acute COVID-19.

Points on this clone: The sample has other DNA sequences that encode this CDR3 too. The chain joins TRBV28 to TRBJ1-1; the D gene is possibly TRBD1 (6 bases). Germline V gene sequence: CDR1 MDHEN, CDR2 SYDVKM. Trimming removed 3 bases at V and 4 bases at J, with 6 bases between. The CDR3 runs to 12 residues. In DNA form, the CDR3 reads TGTGCCAGCAGTTTCAGGGGCACTGAAGCTTTCTTT. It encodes CASSFRGTEAFF.

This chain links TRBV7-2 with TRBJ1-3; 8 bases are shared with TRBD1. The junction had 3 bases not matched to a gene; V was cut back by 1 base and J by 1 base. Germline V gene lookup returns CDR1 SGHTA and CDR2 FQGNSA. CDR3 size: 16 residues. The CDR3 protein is CASSLGQGASGNTIYF. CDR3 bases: TGTGCCAGCAGCTTAGGCCAGGGGGCTTCTGGAAACACCATATATTTT.

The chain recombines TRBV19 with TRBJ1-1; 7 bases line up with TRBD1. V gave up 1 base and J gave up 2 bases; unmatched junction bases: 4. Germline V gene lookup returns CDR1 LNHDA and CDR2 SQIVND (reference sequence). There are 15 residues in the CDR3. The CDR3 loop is CASSIAGQVNTEAFF. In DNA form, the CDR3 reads TGTGCCAGTAGTATAGCCGGACAGGTTAACACTGAAGCTTTCTTT. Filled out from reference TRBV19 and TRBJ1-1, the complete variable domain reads DGGITQSPKYLFRKEGQNVTLSCEQNLNHDAMYWYRQDPGQGLRLIYYSQIVNDFQKGDIAEGYSVSREKKESFPLTVTSAQKNPTAFYLCASSIAGQVNTEAFFGQGTRLTVV.

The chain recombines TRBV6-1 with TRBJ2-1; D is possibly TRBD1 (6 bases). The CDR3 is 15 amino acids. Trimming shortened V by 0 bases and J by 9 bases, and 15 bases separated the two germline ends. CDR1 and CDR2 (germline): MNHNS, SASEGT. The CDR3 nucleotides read TGTGCCAGCAGTGAAGCGCCCCAGGGGTTTGGTGAGCAGTTCTTC. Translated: CASSEAPQGFGEQFF.

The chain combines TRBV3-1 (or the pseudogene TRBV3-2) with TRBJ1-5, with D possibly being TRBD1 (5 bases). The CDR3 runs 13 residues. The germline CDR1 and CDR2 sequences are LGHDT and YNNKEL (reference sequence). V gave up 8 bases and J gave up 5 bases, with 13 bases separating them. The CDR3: CASAGGVYQPQHF. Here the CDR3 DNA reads TGTGCCAGCGCTGGAGGGGTTTATCAGCCCCAGCATTTT.

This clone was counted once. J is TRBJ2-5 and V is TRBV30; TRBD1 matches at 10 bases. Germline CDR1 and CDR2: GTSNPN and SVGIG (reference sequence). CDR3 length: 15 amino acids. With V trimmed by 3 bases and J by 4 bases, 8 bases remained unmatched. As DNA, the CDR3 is TGTGCCTGGAGGGGCGGGACAGGGGCAGGAGAGACCCAGTACTTC. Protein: CAWRGGTGAGETQYF.

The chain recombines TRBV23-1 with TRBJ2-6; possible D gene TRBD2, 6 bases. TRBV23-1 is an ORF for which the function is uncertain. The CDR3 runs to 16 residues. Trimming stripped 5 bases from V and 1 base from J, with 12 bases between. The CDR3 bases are TGCGCCAGCAGTGGAGGGATTCCTTCTGGGGCCAACGTCCTGACTTTC. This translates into CASSGGIPSGANVLTF.

The CDR3 sequence: CASTWGGGAQETQYF. The CDR3 nucleotides are TGTGCCAGCACGTGGGGCGGGGGGGCACAAGAGACCCAGTACTTC. This chain links TRBV3-1 (or the pseudogene TRBV3-2) with TRBJ2-5; 9 bases are a match to TRBD2. This CDR3 has 15 amino acids. CDR1 and CDR2 from the germline V gene are LGHDT and YNNKEL (reference sequence). V shed 7 bases, J shed 2 bases, and the junction held 8 bases outside the gene matches.

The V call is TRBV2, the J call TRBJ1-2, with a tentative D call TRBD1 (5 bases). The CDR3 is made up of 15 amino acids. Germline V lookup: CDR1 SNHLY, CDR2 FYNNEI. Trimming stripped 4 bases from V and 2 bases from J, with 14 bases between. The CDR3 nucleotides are TGTGCCAGCAGTGCGTCAGGGATGTCAAACTATGGCTACACCTTC. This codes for CASSASGMSNYGYTF.

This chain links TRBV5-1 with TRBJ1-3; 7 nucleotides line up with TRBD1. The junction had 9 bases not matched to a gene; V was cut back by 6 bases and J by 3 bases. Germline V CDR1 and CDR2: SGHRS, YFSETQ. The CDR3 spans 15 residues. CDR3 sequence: CASKLTRQGGNTIYF. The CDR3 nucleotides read TGCGCCAGCAAACTGACGAGACAGGGTGGAAACACCATATATTTT.

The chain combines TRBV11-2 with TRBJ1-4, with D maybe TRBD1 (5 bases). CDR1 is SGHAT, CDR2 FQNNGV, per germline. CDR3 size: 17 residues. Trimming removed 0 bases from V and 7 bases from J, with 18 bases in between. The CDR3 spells CASSLESAVGGFEKLFF. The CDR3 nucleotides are TGTGCCAGCAGCTTAGAAAGCGCAGTGGGGGGGTTTGAAAAACTGTTTTTT. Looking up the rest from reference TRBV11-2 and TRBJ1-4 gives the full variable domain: EAGVAQSPRYKIIEKRQSVAFWCNPISGHATLYWYQQILGQGPKLLIQFQNNGVVDDSQLPKDRFSAERLKGVDSTLKIQPAKLEDSAVYLCASSLESAVGGFEKLFFGSGTQLSVL.

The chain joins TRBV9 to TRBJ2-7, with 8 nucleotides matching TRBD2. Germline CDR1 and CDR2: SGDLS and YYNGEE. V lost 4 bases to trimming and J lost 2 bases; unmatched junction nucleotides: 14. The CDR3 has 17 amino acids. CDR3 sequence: CASSPSTGTRGTYEQYF. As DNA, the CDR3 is TGTGCCAGCAGCCCATCGACCGGGACTAGAGGTACCTACGAGCAGTACTTC.

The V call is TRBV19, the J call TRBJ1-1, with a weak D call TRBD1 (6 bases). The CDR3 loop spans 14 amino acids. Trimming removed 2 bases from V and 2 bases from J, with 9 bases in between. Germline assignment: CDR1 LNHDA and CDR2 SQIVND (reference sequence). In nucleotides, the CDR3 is TGTGCCAGTAGTATAAACAGGGTTAACACTGAAGCTTTCTTT. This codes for CASSINRVNTEAFF.

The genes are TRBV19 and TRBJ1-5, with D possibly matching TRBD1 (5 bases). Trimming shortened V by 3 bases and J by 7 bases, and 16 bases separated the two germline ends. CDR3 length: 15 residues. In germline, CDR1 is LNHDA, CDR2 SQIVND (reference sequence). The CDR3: CASSIMWGGLQPQHF. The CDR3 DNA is TGTGCCAGTAGTATTATGTGGGGGGGGTTACAGCCCCAGCATTTT.

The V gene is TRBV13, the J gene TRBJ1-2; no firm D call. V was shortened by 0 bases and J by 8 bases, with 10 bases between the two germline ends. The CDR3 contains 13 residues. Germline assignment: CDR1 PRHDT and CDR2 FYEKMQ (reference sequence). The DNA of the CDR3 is TGTGCCAGCAGCTTAGGGCGGTCCCACGGCTACACCTTC. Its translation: CASSLGRSHGYTF.

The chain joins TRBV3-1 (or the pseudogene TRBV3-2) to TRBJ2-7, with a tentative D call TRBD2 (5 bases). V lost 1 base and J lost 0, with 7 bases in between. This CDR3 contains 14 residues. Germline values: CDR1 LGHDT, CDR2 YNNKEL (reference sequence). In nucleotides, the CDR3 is TGTGCCAGCAGCCAAGGAGGGATCTCCTACGAGCAGTACTTC. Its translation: CASSQGGISYEQYF.

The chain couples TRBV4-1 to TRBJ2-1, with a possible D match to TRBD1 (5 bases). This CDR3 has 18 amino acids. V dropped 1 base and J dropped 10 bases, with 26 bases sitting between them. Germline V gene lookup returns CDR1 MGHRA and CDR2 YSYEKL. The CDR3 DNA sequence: TGCGCCAGCAGCCAAGGGACCGTTTGGACACGGCCGGAGAGGGAGCAGTTCTTC. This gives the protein CASSQGTVWTRPEREQFF.

In DNA, the CDR3 is TGTGCCAGCAGTACAGGGTATCCAGATACGCAGTATTTT. Translation: CASSTGYPDTQYF. The gene calls are TRBV7-3 and TRBJ2-3; possibly TRBD1 for D (6 bases). The CDR3 totals 13 residues. Deletions cut 6 bases from V and 4 bases from J, with 11 bases between. CDR1 and CDR2 (germline): SGHTA, FQGTGA.

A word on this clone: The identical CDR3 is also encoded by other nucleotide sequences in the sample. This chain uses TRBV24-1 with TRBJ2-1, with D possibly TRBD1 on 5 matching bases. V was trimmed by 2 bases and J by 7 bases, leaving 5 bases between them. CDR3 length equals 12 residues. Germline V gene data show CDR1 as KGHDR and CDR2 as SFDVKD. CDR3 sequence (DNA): TGTGCCACCAGTGATTCAGGGAATGAGCAGTTCTTC. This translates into CATSDSGNEQFF.

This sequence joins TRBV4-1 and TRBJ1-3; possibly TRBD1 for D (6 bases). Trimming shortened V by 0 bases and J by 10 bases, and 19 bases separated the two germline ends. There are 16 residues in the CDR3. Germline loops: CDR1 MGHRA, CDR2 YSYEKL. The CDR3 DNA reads TGCGCCAGCAGCCAAGATCGGCACAGGGAAACAAAGACCATATATTTT. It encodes CASSQDRHRETKTIYF.

The CDR3 region has the DNA TGTGCCAGCAGGGGGAGCTCTGGGGCCAACGTCCTGACTTTC. Translation: CASRGSSGANVLTF. The chain combines TRBV28 with TRBJ2-6; D possibly corresponds to TRBD2 (5 bases). The V gene's germline CDR1 is MDHEN and CDR2 SYDVKM. The CDR3 sequence is 14 residues long. Trimming took off 6 bases at V and 0 bases at J, with 6 bases between the two ends.

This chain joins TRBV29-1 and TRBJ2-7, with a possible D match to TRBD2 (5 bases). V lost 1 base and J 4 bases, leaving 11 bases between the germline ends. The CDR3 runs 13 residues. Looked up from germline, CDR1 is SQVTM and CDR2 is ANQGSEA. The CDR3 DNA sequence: TGCAGCGTTGAAGCGGGATCTAAGTACGAGCAGTACTTC. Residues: CSVEAGSKYEQYF.